Below, 28 T cell receptor beta chains from the same sample are listed, as sequenced in a study of T cell changes during pregnancy in multiple sclerosis. Profiled with immunoSEQ multiplex PCR; TCRdb holds only in-frame clones, not every one. The sample yields 35,000 or so clones, around 90% seen once. The source material was CD4+ T cells from peripheral blood mononuclear cells, sampled in the third trimester of pregnancy. The receptors were sampled from a female donor in good health, enrolled as a control in a pregnancy study.

The chain uses TRBV30 and TRBJ2-5, with D possibly TRBD1 on 5 matching bases. The ends were cut back, 0 bases at V and 2 bases at J, with 10 bases in the middle. Germline V lookup: CDR1 GTSNPN, CDR2 SVGIG (reference sequence). The CDR3 length is 14 residues. CDR3 coding DNA: TGTGCCTGGAGTGTACTTAGGGGTCAAGAGACCCAGTACTTC. This gives the protein CAWSVLRGQETQYF.

The rearrangement joins TRBV28 to TRBJ2-7, with 8 bases fitting TRBD1. The CDR3 contains 16 residues. The ends lost 5 bases at V and 5 bases at J; junction bases unmatched: 14. The germline V gene has CDR1 MDHEN and CDR2 SYDVKM. For the CDR3, the DNA is TGTGCCAGCAGTATGCATCGGGGGACAGGCTCGGACGAGCAGTACTTC. Translation: CASSMHRGTGSDEQYF.

The gene calls are TRBV11-2 and TRBJ2-1; possible D gene TRBD2, 5 bases. Trimming took 5 bases from V and 7 from J, leaving 15 bases between them. The CDR3 length is 14 residues. Germline assignment: CDR1 SGHAT and CDR2 FQNNGV. CDR3 sequence: CASSPIVDWNEQFF. The CDR3 nucleotides are TGTGCCAGCAGCCCCATAGTGGACTGGAATGAGCAGTTCTTC. Based on the CDR3 plus reference TRBV11-2 and TRBJ2-1, the full variable domain is EAGVAQSPRYKIIEKRQSVAFWCNPISGHATLYWYQQILGQGPKLLIQFQNNGVVDDSQLPKDRFSAERLKGVDSTLKIQPAKLEDSAVYLCASSPIVDWNEQFFGPGTRLTVL.

V usage is TRBV5-1 and J usage is TRBJ1-2; 10 bases fit TRBD1. CDR1 SGHRS and CDR2 YFSETQ come from the germline V gene. V gave up 5 bases and J gave up 3 bases; unmatched junction bases: 7. CDR3 length: 15 amino acids. DNA for the CDR3: TGCGCCAGCAGAGCCAGCGGGACAGGGGACTATGGCTACACCTTC. Encoded protein: CASRASGTGDYGYTF.

The chain joins TRBV28 to TRBJ2-1; 14 bases are shared with TRBD2. The V gene end was trimmed by 3 bases and the J gene end by 13 bases; junction bases not matched to a gene: 5. Germline V gene sequence: CDR1 MDHEN, CDR2 SYDVKM. This CDR3 has 14 amino acids. The CDR3 DNA sequence: TGTGCCAGCAGTTTGACTAGCGGGAGGGCCGTACAGTTCTTC. Encoded protein: CASSLTSGRAVQFF.

The V and J genes are TRBV6-4 and TRBJ2-7; 7 bases align to TRBD2. CDR1 MRHNA and CDR2 SNTAGT come from the germline V gene. This CDR3 is built from 15 residues. The J segment lost 2 bases and the V segment lost 5 bases, leaving 9 bases of the junction unmatched. CDR3 residues: CASSPMGGGTYEQYF. The CDR3 DNA sequence: TGTGCCAGCAGTCCGATGGGGGGAGGGACCTACGAGCAGTACTTC.

This rearrangement joins TRBV27 to TRBJ2-7, with TRBD2 matching 8 bases. V shed 5 bases, J shed 4 bases, and the junction held 4 bases outside the gene matches. Per the germline V gene, CDR1 is MNHEY and CDR2 is SMNVEV (reference sequence). The CDR3 is made up of 13 amino acids. In DNA form, the CDR3 reads TGTGCCAGCAGTCTGGGACTAGGATACGAGCAGTACTTC. This encodes CASSLGLGYEQYF.

As regards this clone: One end of the junction is discordant with germline, which a read error may explain. This chain uses TRBV7-6 with TRBJ2-7; a weak D match, TRBD1 (6 bases). Germline CDR1 SGHVS, CDR2 FNYEAQ. This CDR3 is built from 18 residues. The CDR3: CASSLAPPSTGIAYEQYF. The CDR3 nucleotides read TGTGCCAGCAGCCTAGCCCCTCCATCGACAGGAATTGCCTACGAGCAGTACTTC.

The CDR3 DNA sequence: TGCGCCAGCAGCTTGGTGGTGACTAGCGGGGCCCTACCCCCCTCAGATACGCAGTATTTT. Protein: CASSLVVTSGALPPSDTQYF. The chain carries TRBV5-1 and TRBJ2-3; 11 nucleotides match TRBD2. CDR1 is SGHRS, CDR2 YFSETQ, per germline. J gave up 4 bases and V 0 bases, and 16 bases lay outside the gene matches. The CDR3 sequence is 20 residues long.

The rearrangement links TRBV7-8 to TRBJ1-4; the D is unclear. Germline V gives CDR1 SGHVS, CDR2 FQNEAQ. Trimming removed 2 bases at V and 4 bases at J, with 11 bases between. This CDR3 has 15 residues. The CDR3, as DNA: TGTGCCAGCAGCTTAAGTATACAGAATAATGAAAAACTGTTTTTT. Translation: CASSLSIQNNEKLFF.

V usage is TRBV7-8 and J usage is TRBJ1-6; D remains ambiguous. In germline, CDR1 is SGHVS, CDR2 FQNEAQ. With 5 bases removed from V and 12 bases from J, the gap between germline ends came to 20 bases. The CDR3 is made up of 15 amino acids. The CDR3 protein is CASSQPRVGSGPLHF. The CDR3 DNA reads as TGTGCCAGCAGCCAACCCCGGGTAGGGAGTGGACCCCTCCACTTT.

The gene calls are TRBV5-1 and TRBJ1-4; possibly TRBD1 for D (5 bases). Looked up from germline, CDR1 is SGHRS and CDR2 is YFSETQ. The CDR3 is 15 amino acids. Trimming removed 3 bases from V and 3 bases from J, with 12 bases in between. CDR3: CASSSRGIANEKLFF. The DNA of the CDR3 is TGCGCCAGCAGCTCTAGGGGAATAGCTAATGAAAAACTGTTTTTT.

This chain connects TRBV5-1 to TRBJ2-6; D is unclear. CDR3 length: 14 residues. Germline V gene sequence: CDR1 SGHRS, CDR2 YFSETQ. Trimming took 5 bases from V and 2 from J, leaving 8 bases between them. This CDR3 reads CASRITAGANVLTF. The CDR3 region has the DNA TGCGCCAGCAGGATAACAGCTGGGGCCAACGTCCTGACTTTC.

This clone is medium-sized (0.01 to 0.1%) in the sample. This rearrangement joins TRBV6-5 to TRBJ1-1, with 9 bases that match TRBD1. The CDR3 runs 16 residues. The ends lost 0 bases at V and 1 base at J; junction bases unmatched: 3. Germline V gene sequence: CDR1 MNHEY, CDR2 SVGAGI. The CDR3 spells CASSYSLQGANTEAFF. The CDR3 nucleotides are TGTGCCAGCAGTTACTCGCTACAGGGGGCGAACACTGAAGCTTTCTTT.

The chain is built from TRBV7-8 and TRBJ2-7; D unclear. The germline V gene encodes CDR1 SGHVS and CDR2 FQNEAQ. Trimming pared 3 bases from V and 0 bases from J, leaving 9 bases between. The CDR3 has 14 residues. Here the CDR3 DNA reads TGTGCCAGCAGCTTGGTGGAGTACTCCTACGAGCAGTACTTC. This codes for CASSLVEYSYEQYF.

This clone appeared a single time. V usage is TRBV6-5 and J usage is TRBJ1-2; 7 positions agree with TRBD1. Germline CDR1 MNHEY, CDR2 SVGAGI. After removal of 4 bases from V and 6 bases from J, the junction contained 2 bases not matched to a gene. This CDR3 is 12 amino acids long. In DNA form, the CDR3 reads TGTGCCAGCAGTTTCGACAGGGATGGCTACACCTTC. Translation: CASSFDRDGYTF.

The chain employs TRBV6-5 and TRBJ2-3; 7 bases map to TRBD1. Germline V gene lookup returns CDR1 MNHEY and CDR2 SVGAGI. The CDR3 has 13 amino acids. V gave up 7 bases and J gave up 5 bases; unmatched junction bases: 6. CDR3 region: CASKGAARDTQYF. Written as DNA, the CDR3 is TGTGCCAGCAAGGGGGCCGCCCGAGATACGCAGTATTTT.

CDR3 sequence (DNA): TGCGCCAGCTCCCTCCGGGGGACAGTTAGCACAGATACGCAGTATTTT. Translating gives CASSLRGTVSTDTQYF. This chain joins TRBV5-1 and TRBJ2-3, with D maybe TRBD1 (7 bases). Germline V gene lookup returns CDR1 SGHRS and CDR2 YFSETQ. CDR3 size: 16 residues. Trimming took off 7 bases at V and 0 bases at J, with 18 bases between the two ends.

The V gene is TRBV30, the J gene TRBJ2-3; TRBD2 aligns across 13 bases. V shed 3 bases and J 4 bases; nucleotides not matched to a gene: 7. The CDR3 consists of 16 residues. Germline V gene data show CDR1 as GTSNPN and CDR2 as SVGIG (reference sequence). The CDR3 here is CAWSRGTSGKPDTQYF. DNA for the CDR3: TGTGCCTGGAGCAGAGGGACTAGCGGGAAACCAGATACGCAGTATTTT.

The genes are TRBV28 and TRBJ2-3, with 10 nucleotides matching TRBD2. CDR1 is MDHEN and CDR2 is SYDVKM in the germline V gene. This CDR3 is built from 16 residues. The trim removed 4 bases at V and 1 base at J, leaving 5 bases unmatched. CDR3 sequence (DNA): TGTGCCAGCAGTTCTCTAGCGGGAGTTCGCACAGATACGCAGTATTTT. Encoded protein: CASSSLAGVRTDTQYF. The full variable domain, its missing parts supplied by reference TRBV28 and TRBJ2-3, is DVKVTQSSRYLVKRTGEKVFLECVQDMDHENMFWYRQDPGLGLRLIYFSYDVKMKEKGDIPEGYSVSREKKERFSLILESASTNQTSMYLCASSSLAGVRTDTQYFGPGTRLTVL.

This chain joins TRBV28 and TRBJ1-2; tentatively, D is TRBD1 (5 bases). The germline V gene has CDR1 MDHEN and CDR2 SYDVKM. V lost 6 bases to trimming and J lost 2 bases, with 19 bases between them. This CDR3 region has 16 residues. The CDR3 loop is CASSPATDTANYGYTF. CDR3 sequence (DNA): TGTGCCAGCAGCCCAGCGACGGACACTGCCAACTATGGCTACACCTTC.

The chain links TRBV6-4 to TRBJ2-3; 8 nucleotides align to TRBD2. The CDR3 spans 15 residues. From germline, CDR1 is MRHNA and CDR2 SNTAGT. V lost 5 bases and J lost 0; bases outside the gene matches: 4. The CDR3 region is CASSRAGDSTDTQYF. The CDR3 DNA sequence: TGTGCCAGCAGTCGAGCGGGGGACAGCACAGATACGCAGTATTTT.

The CDR3 DNA follows: TGTGCCAGCAGTCTCCCCGGACAGGGTCCCTATGGCTACACCTTC. This gives the protein CASSLPGQGPYGYTF. The chain is built from TRBV28 and TRBJ1-2, with TRBD1 identical over 8 bases. J was trimmed by 4 bases and V by 5 bases; bases with no gene match: 9. Germline CDR1 and CDR2: MDHEN and SYDVKM. The CDR3 is 15 residues long.

This clone was picked up one time. The CDR3 nucleotides are TGCGCCAGCAGCCAAGAGGGCCGAACCTACGAGCAGTACTTC. It is translated as CASSQEGRTYEQYF. The rearrangement uses TRBV4-1 and TRBJ2-7; no clear D gene. CDR3 length: 14 amino acids. The V end lost 0 bases, the J end lost 2 bases, and 8 bases lay between the germline ends. The germline V gene encodes CDR1 MGHRA and CDR2 YSYEKL.

The V and J genes are TRBV7-2 and TRBJ1-2; TRBD1 matches at 7 bases. Per germline, CDR1 SGHTA and CDR2 FQGNSA. This CDR3 is 13 amino acids long. V trimming: 5 bases; J trimming: 8 bases; junction bases outside the gene matches: 8. CDR3 DNA: TGTGCCAGCAGCCTAAGGGGGCTTGAAGGCTACACCTTC. Encoded protein: CASSLRGLEGYTF.

The chain recombines TRBV11-2 with TRBJ1-1; maybe TRBD1 (6 bases). V was pared by 3 bases and J by 0 bases, with 14 bases between. CDR1 is SGHAT, CDR2 FQNNGV, per germline. The CDR3 runs to 16 residues. The CDR3 here is CASSFGQGGMNTEAFF. DNA for the CDR3: TGTGCCAGCAGCTTCGGGCAAGGGGGAATGAACACTGAAGCTTTCTTT.

This chain joins TRBV7-2 and TRBJ2-7, with a tentative D call TRBD1 (5 bases). The germline gives CDR1 SGHTA, CDR2 FQGNSA. The CDR3 totals 13 residues. Trimming shortened V by 6 bases and J by 4 bases, and 13 bases separated the two germline ends. CDR3 coding DNA: TGTGCCAGCAGTATGGGCAGGGATTACGAGCAGTACTTC. This sequence encodes CASSMGRDYEQYF.

The V gene is TRBV7-9, the J gene TRBJ1-4; D gene uncertain. Between the trimmed V and J ends, which lost 2 bases and 0 bases, there was a span of 13 bases. This CDR3 contains 17 residues. Germline loops: CDR1 SEHNR, CDR2 FQNEAQ (reference sequence). Here the CDR3 reads CASSLRNFRTTNEKLFF. In DNA form, the CDR3 reads TGTGCCAGCAGCTTAAGAAACTTTAGAACAACTAATGAAAAACTGTTTTTT.